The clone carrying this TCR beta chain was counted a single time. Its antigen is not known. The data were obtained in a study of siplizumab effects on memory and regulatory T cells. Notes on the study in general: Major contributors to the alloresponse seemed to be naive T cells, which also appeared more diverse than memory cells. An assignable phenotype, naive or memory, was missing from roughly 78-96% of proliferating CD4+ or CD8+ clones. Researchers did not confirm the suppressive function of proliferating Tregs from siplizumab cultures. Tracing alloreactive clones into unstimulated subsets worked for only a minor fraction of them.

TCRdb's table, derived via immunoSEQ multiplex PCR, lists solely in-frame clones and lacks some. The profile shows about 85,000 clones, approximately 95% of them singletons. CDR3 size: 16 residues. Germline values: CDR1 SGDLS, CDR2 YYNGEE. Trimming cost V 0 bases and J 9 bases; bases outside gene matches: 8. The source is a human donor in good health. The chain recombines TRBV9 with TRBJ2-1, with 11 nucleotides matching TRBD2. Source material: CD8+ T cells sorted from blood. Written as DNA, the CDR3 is TGTGCCAGCAGCGTAGCCACTAGCGGGAGCGGCGGTGAGCAGTTCTTC. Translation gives CASSVATSGSGGEQFF.